The 5 T cell receptor beta chains presented below share a single source sample, sequenced in a study of cytomegalovirus exposure and HLA in healthy donors (TCRdb year 2017). The library was obtained by the immunoSEQ multiplex PCR assay. For the multiplex PCR, a mixture combining 60 forward primers for TCR Vbeta segments and 13 reverse primers for TCR Jbeta segments was used. Entries here come from immuneACCESS through TCRdb and include only in-frame sequences with V and J called. Some clones fail to appear in such tables; in the studies checked, an unresolved V gene covers under half of the shortfall, and the cause of the remainder is unknown. The sample data list roughly 100,000 clones, and 75% of these were observed just once. The ten most abundant clones make up roughly 3% of the sample. Specimen: PBMCs. The receptor source for this set is a male donor in good health and CMV-seropositive.

The rearrangement links TRBV7-2 to TRBJ2-7; D may be TRBD2 (5 bases). The germline gives CDR1 SGHTA, CDR2 FQGNSA. The V end was cut by 6 bases, the J end by 0 bases, with 15 bases between. The CDR3 spans 15 residues. The CDR3 protein is CASRPQSGSSYEQYF. CDR3 nucleotides: TGTGCCAGCAGGCCTCAGTCGGGAAGCTCCTACGAGCAGTACTTC.

This clone showed up just a few times. The chain carries TRBV6-1 and TRBJ2-5; TRBD2 aligns across 7 bases. J gave up 3 bases and V 5 bases, and 9 bases lay outside the gene matches. The CDR3 is made up of 15 amino acids. In germline, CDR1 is MNHNS, CDR2 SASEGT. This chain's CDR3 is CASSKRVAGEETQYF. The DNA for the CDR3 is TGTGCCAGCAGTAAACGGGTGGCGGGGGAAGAGACCCAGTACTTC.

This rearrangement joins TRBV6-5 to TRBJ1-5, with unresolved D. CDR3 length: 13 amino acids. CDR1 is MNHEY, CDR2 SVGAGI, per germline. V was shortened by 6 bases and J by 3 bases, with 9 bases between the two germline ends. The DNA of the CDR3 is TGTGCCAGCAGCCGTCGACACAATCAGCCCCAGCATTTT. Translating gives CASSRRHNQPQHF.

The V and J genes are TRBV5-4 and TRBJ1-2, with TRBD1 matching 8 bases. Per germline, CDR1 SGHNT and CDR2 YYREEE (reference sequence). This CDR3 contains 16 residues. The V gene end was trimmed by 0 bases and the J gene end by 4 bases; junction bases not matched to a gene: 8. CDR3: CASSLDRRGRGYGYTF. CDR3 sequence (DNA): TGTGCCAGCAGCTTGGATCGCAGGGGGCGCGGCTATGGCTACACCTTC.

The genes are TRBV28 and TRBJ1-1, with 8 bases fitting TRBD1. The CDR3 extends over 17 amino acids. Germline-derived CDR1 and CDR2 are MDHEN and SYDVKM. The J segment lost 1 base and the V segment lost 5 bases, leaving 12 bases of the junction unmatched. In DNA form, the CDR3 reads TGTGCCAGCAGTAAACAGGGGGTTGGTCACGGGAACACTGAAGCTTTCTTT. Its protein product is CASSKQGVGHGNTEAFF.